This T cell receptor (beta chain) was captured in a study of T cell clones after liver transplantation. Whole-study context: Subjects received no induction therapy and standard immunosuppression until randomization at 12-24 months post-transplant.

The J segment lost 7 bases and the V segment lost 3 bases, leaving 9 bases of the junction unmatched. Germline V CDR1 and CDR2: LGHNA, YNFKEQ. The CDR3 contains 15 residues. The repertoire was sequenced with immunoSEQ multiplex PCR; TCRdb's copy has only in-frame clones and lacks some. This table has 70,000 to 95,000 clones, less than 90% appearing once. This clone occurred once. The sequencing used CD4+ T cells from blood, collected at the 22-month timepoint. The rearrangement links TRBV4-2 to TRBJ1-2; 9 bases are a match to TRBD1. The sequence was collected from a human patient who received a liver transplant. The graft donor may have contributed some T cells. The CDR3 DNA reads as TGTGCCAGCAGCCAGGGTGACAGGGGGGAAGGTGGCTACACCTTC. Translation gives CASSQGDRGEGGYTF.